This TCR beta chain was sequenced during a study of blood T cell repertoires in COVID-19. Study background: Researchers got acute and convalescent COVID-19 samples from the United States, Italy and Spain. From T cells, B-cell-depleted T cells, or PBMCs came the material, which was cDNA or gDNA.

As processed by the authors: Reference gene primer amplification gave nucleated cell count estimates. Clones were sequenced by immunoSEQ multiplex PCR, and TCRdb holds only the in-frame ones, with some missing. V and J calls and clone size are given by that table; D and trimming were obtained from the DNA. The sample contains roughly 160,000 clones, roughly 90% of which appear only once. Germline V gene sequence: CDR1 MNHEY, CDR2 SVGAGI. This CDR3 spans 15 amino acids. The V segment lost 10 bases and the J segment 2 bases; nucleotides outside the gene matches: 10. Seattle patients were enrolled during active infection and followed longitudinally.

The rearrangement joins TRBV6-5 to TRBJ2-7, with 11 nucleotides matching TRBD1. The sequencing input was peripheral blood. This clonotype originated in a man aged 18 to 35 with COVID-19, enrolled during active disease. The CDR3, as DNA: TGTGCCATTTCCACCGGGGACAGGGGGACCTACGAGCAGTACTTC. It specifies CAISTGDRGTYEQYF.